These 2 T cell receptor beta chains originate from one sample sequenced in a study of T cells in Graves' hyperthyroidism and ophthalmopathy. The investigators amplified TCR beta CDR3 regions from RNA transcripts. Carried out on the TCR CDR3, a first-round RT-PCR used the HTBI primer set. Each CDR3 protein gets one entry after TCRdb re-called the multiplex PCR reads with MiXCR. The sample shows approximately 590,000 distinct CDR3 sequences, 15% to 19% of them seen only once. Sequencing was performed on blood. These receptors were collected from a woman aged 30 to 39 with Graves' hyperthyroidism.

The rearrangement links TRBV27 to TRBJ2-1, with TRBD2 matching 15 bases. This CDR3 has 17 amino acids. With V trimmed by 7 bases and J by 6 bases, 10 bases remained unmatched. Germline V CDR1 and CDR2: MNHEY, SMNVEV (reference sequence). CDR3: CASTFYVGLAGGNEQFF. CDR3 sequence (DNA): TGTGCCAGCACCTTTTACGTGGGACTAGCGGGAGGCAATGAGCAGTTCTTC.

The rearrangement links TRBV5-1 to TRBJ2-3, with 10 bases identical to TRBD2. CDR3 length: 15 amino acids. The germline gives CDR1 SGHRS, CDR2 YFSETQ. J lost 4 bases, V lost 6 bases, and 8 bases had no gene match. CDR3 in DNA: TGCGCCAGCAACTTACAGCTAGCGGGAGCAGATACGCAGTATTTT. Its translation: CASNLQLAGADTQYF.